These 29 T cell receptor beta chains were all obtained from the same sample, sequenced in a study of T cell changes during pregnancy in multiple sclerosis. Assay: immunoSEQ multiplex PCR; the TCRdb copy retains only in-frame clones and omits some. The top ten hold about 0.93% of the sample, which has 45,000 to 75,000 clones, around 92% seen once. The sample in question was peripheral blood, obtained in the first trimester of pregnancy. All receptors come from a female donor with multiple sclerosis, enrolled in a pregnancy study.

The chain recombines TRBV5-6 with TRBJ2-3; 7 positions match TRBD1. This CDR3 is 16 amino acids long. V gave up 3 bases and J gave up 0 bases; unmatched junction bases: 7. The V gene's germline CDR1 is SGHDT and CDR2 YYEEEE. CDR3 loop: CASSYRGRSSTDTQYF. CDR3 coding DNA: TGTGCCAGCAGCTATAGGGGGCGGTCTAGCACAGATACGCAGTATTTT.

The J gene is TRBJ2-7, the V gene TRBV7-6; 9 bases agree with TRBD2. The germline V gene encodes CDR1 SGHVS and CDR2 FNYEAQ. J lost 2 bases, V lost 1 base, and 6 bases had no gene match. The CDR3 loop spans 16 amino acids. In DNA form, the CDR3 reads TGTGCCAGCAGCTTAGAGGGGACTAGCTTCCCCTACGAGCAGTACTTC. Amino acid sequence: CASSLEGTSFPYEQYF.

This clone was recorded only once. The DNA for the CDR3 is TGTGCCAGCAGCCGGGACTGGTCCTACGAGCAGTACTTC. It is translated as CASSRDWSYEQYF. The chain carries TRBV5-5 and TRBJ2-7, with a tentative D call TRBD2 (6 bases). The V end lost 4 bases, the J end lost 1 base, and 9 bases lay between the germline ends. CDR3 length: 13 amino acids. Germline lookup yields CDR1 SGHKS and CDR2 YYEKEE (reference sequence).

The V and J genes are TRBV5-1 and TRBJ2-3; 9 bases align to TRBD1. Germline assignment: CDR1 SGHRS and CDR2 YFSETQ. Trimming took 4 bases from V and 3 from J; bases not matched to a gene: 12. The CDR3 sequence is 17 residues long. The CDR3 nucleotides read TGCGCCAGCAGCGCGACCGGGACAGGGCTGAGGACAGATACGCAGTATTTT. Amino acids: CASSATGTGLRTDTQYF.

V is TRBV5-4 and J is TRBJ1-2; TRBD1 aligns across 8 bases. Germline values: CDR1 SGHNT, CDR2 YYREEE (reference sequence). This CDR3 comprises 13 residues. V trimming: 4 bases; J trimming: 8 bases; junction bases outside the gene matches: 7. The CDR3 loop reads CASSNTGGGGYTF. DNA of the CDR3: TGTGCCAGCAGCAACACAGGGGGGGGAGGCTACACCTTC.

As regards this clone: Other DNA sequences from this sample encode an identical CDR3 as well. DNA of the CDR3: TGTGCCAGCAGTCTAGGGGCTTACTATGGCTACACCTTC. It translates to CASSLGAYYGYTF. The chain has TRBV7-2 and TRBJ1-2; D is possibly TRBD1 (5 bases). The CDR3 runs 13 residues. Trimming left V 6 bases short and J 3 bases short, with 11 bases between. Germline V gene lookup returns CDR1 SGHTA and CDR2 FQGNSA.

This rearrangement joins TRBV4-1 to TRBJ2-5; D is perhaps TRBD2 (7 bases). The V and J ends lost 0 bases and 4 bases respectively, with 12 bases between them. Germline CDR1 MGHRA, CDR2 YSYEKL. The length of the CDR3 is 15 residues. The CDR3 spells CASSQEGGAGETQYF. The CDR3 DNA reads TGCGCCAGCAGCCAAGAGGGGGGGGCCGGAGAGACCCAGTACTTC.

The V call is TRBV11-3, the J call TRBJ1-3; D is unresolved. The CDR3 has 15 residues. Trimming shortened V by 0 bases and J by 2 bases, and 8 bases separated the two germline ends. The V gene's germline CDR1 is SGHNT and CDR2 YENEEA. For the CDR3, the DNA is TGTGCCAGCAGCTTAGACGGGAACGCTGGAAACACCATATATTTT. Translated, it gives CASSLDGNAGNTIYF.

The chain couples TRBV30 to TRBJ1-5, with a weak D call TRBD1 (6 bases). V was shortened by 5 bases and J by 4 bases, with 18 bases between the two germline ends. Per germline, CDR1 GTSNPN and CDR2 SVGIG (reference sequence). There are 15 residues in the CDR3. The CDR3 bases are TGTGCCTGGGCCGGAAAACAGGGATTAAATCAGCCCCAGCATTTT. Its protein product is CAWAGKQGLNQPQHF.

This sequence joins TRBV7-2 and TRBJ2-5, with 7 nucleotides matching TRBD2. J was trimmed by 5 bases and V by 0 bases; bases with no gene match: 6. CDR1 and CDR2 (germline): SGHTA, FQGNSA. There are 15 residues in the CDR3. Here the CDR3 DNA reads TGTGCCAGCAGCTTAGCTAGCGGGCCGGCGGAGACCCAGTACTTC. Amino acids: CASSLASGPAETQYF. Filled out from reference TRBV7-2 and TRBJ2-5, the complete variable domain reads GAGVSQSPSNKVTEKGKDVELRCDPISGHTALYWYRQSLGQGLEFLIYFQGNSAPDKSGLPSDRFSAERTGGSVSTLTIQRTQQEDSAVYLCASSLASGPAETQYFGPGTRLLVL.

This chain joins TRBV15 and TRBJ1-4; 10 bases fit TRBD1. V lost 0 bases and J lost 6; bases outside the gene matches: 4. The CDR3 has 16 residues. Germline values: CDR1 LNHNV, CDR2 YYDKDF (reference sequence). For the CDR3, the DNA is TGTGCCACCAGCAGAGAGACAGGGGGCGGTTATGAAAAACTGTTTTTT. It specifies CATSRETGGGYEKLFF.

The chain has TRBV4-2 and TRBJ2-5; D call uncertain. This CDR3 comprises 15 residues. Germline V gene lookup returns CDR1 LGHNA and CDR2 YNFKEQ. V shed 0 bases and J shed 5 bases, with 13 bases lying between them. This CDR3 reads CASSQDLRHGETQYF. In DNA form, the CDR3 reads TGTGCCAGCAGCCAAGATCTCAGACATGGGGAGACCCAGTACTTC.

V usage is TRBV6-4 and J usage is TRBJ1-1; the D is unclear. Germline V gene lookup returns CDR1 MRHNA and CDR2 SNTAGT. V lost 4 bases, J lost 0 bases, and 6 bases lay in between. The CDR3 contains 13 residues. The CDR3: CASSAGVNTEAFF. CDR3 nucleotide sequence: TGTGCCAGCAGTGCCGGAGTGAACACTGAAGCTTTCTTT.

The chain recombines TRBV5-8 with TRBJ2-6; perhaps TRBD1 as D (6 bases). CDR1 is SGHTS, CDR2 YDEGEE, per germline. V was shortened by 1 base and J by 11 bases, with 16 bases between the two germline ends. The CDR3 is 15 amino acids. CDR3 in amino acids: CASSLSGAITDVLTF. DNA of the CDR3: TGTGCCAGCAGCTTGTCAGGGGCGATAACGGACGTCCTGACTTTC.

The V call is TRBV5-5, the J call TRBJ2-5; perhaps TRBD2 as D (5 bases). V gave up 0 bases and J gave up 8 bases, with 23 bases separating them. The CDR3 length is 17 residues. In germline, CDR1 is SGHKS, CDR2 YYEKEE (reference sequence). The CDR3 sequence is CASSLAFGGSFPPTQYF. In DNA, the CDR3 is TGTGCCAGCAGCTTGGCGTTCGGCGGGTCATTCCCCCCAACCCAGTACTTC.

V is TRBV5-6 and J is TRBJ1-1; possible D gene TRBD1, 6 bases. There are 16 residues in the CDR3. The V end was cut by 4 bases, the J end by 1 base, with 17 bases between. Germline CDR1 and CDR2: SGHDT and YYEEEE. CDR3 residues: CASSPGFQGRNTEAFF. The CDR3, as DNA: TGTGCCAGCAGCCCGGGGTTTCAGGGGAGGAACACTGAAGCTTTCTTT.

The chain employs TRBV14 and TRBJ1-2; no clear D gene. The CDR3 length is 13 residues. Trimming shortened V by 5 bases and J by 5 bases, and 12 bases separated the two germline ends. Germline CDR1 and CDR2: SGHDN and FVKESK. CDR3 bases: TGTGCCAGCAGCTTAAAAGCGGGATATGGCTACACCTTC. Translated: CASSLKAGYGYTF.

V is TRBV9 and J is TRBJ1-4, with 9 positions matching TRBD1. Germline V gene data show CDR1 as SGDLS and CDR2 as YYNGEE. The CDR3 totals 14 residues. After removal of 4 bases from V and 8 bases from J, the junction contained 6 bases not matched to a gene. CDR3 sequence: CASSPQGANEKLFF. CDR3 nucleotide sequence: TGTGCCAGCAGCCCACAGGGGGCCAACGAAAAACTGTTTTTT.

The gene calls are TRBV11-1 and TRBJ2-1, with 9 bases matching TRBD1. Germline CDR1 reads SGHAT; CDR2 reads FQDESV (reference sequence). Unmatched junction bases numbered 4, after V lost 5 bases and J lost 2 bases. The CDR3 is 15 amino acids. CDR3 loop: CASSPGQGPYNEQFF. In DNA, the CDR3 is TGTGCCAGCAGCCCTGGACAGGGGCCCTACAATGAGCAGTTCTTC.

The chain links TRBV10-3 to TRBJ2-3, with 9 nucleotides matching TRBD1. Trimming removed 0 bases from V and 2 bases from J; junction bases left unmatched: 9. This CDR3 has 18 amino acids. The V gene's germline CDR1 is ENHRY and CDR2 SYGVKD. In DNA form, the CDR3 reads TGTGCCATCAGTGAGTCATGGTCGGGACAGGGCGACACAGATACGCAGTATTTT. As protein: CAISESWSGQGDTDTQYF.

This clone has only a few counts. The V gene is TRBV5-4, the J gene TRBJ1-6; no clear D. CDR3 length equals 12 residues. V was pared by 3 bases and J by 7 bases, with 5 bases between. CDR1 SGHNT and CDR2 YYREEE come from the germline V gene (reference sequence). This CDR3 is CASSSPNSPLHF. The DNA for the CDR3 is TGTGCCAGCAGCTCCCCGAATTCACCCCTCCACTTT.

This rearrangement joins TRBV12-5 to TRBJ2-7; 12 nucleotides agree with TRBD1. The germline V gene has CDR1 LGHNT and CDR2 FRNRAP. This CDR3 region has 15 residues. Trimming took 1 base from V and 6 from J; bases not matched to a gene: 4. The CDR3 DNA reads TGTGCTAGTGGTTTGGCCGGGACAGGGGGCTTCGAGCAGTACTTC. Translating gives CASGLAGTGGFEQYF.

J is TRBJ1-2 and V is TRBV12-5; D is unresolved. CDR1 is LGHNT, CDR2 FRNRAP, per germline. The CDR3 covers 14 residues. Trimming took 7 bases from V and 3 from J, leaving 15 bases between them. For the CDR3, the DNA is TGTGCTAGTGCCCCAGGAGGTGGGGACTATGGCTACACCTTC. This encodes CASAPGGGDYGYTF.

This chain connects TRBV29-1 to TRBJ2-3; D possibly corresponds to TRBD2 (5 bases). Trimming left V 4 bases short and J 10 bases short, with 21 bases between. Germline loops: CDR1 SQVTM, CDR2 ANQGSEA. The CDR3 spans 14 residues. CDR3 coding DNA: TGCAGCGTTGCTACTAGTTCCTTAGATACGCCGCAGTATTTT. Its translation is CSVATSSLDTPQYF.

The chain joins TRBV11-3 to TRBJ1-1; TRBD1 might be the D (6 bases). The CDR3 loop spans 13 amino acids. Trimming shortened V by 1 base and J by 9 bases, and 12 bases separated the two germline ends. CDR1 and CDR2 from the germline V gene are SGHNT and YENEEA. CDR3 residues: CASSLGRQAQAFF. The CDR3 DNA follows: TGTGCCAGCAGCTTAGGACGACAGGCTCAAGCTTTCTTT.

This rearrangement joins TRBV7-2 to TRBJ2-5; 12 bases are shared with TRBD1. The V and J ends lost 5 bases and 5 bases, in that order; junction bases with no gene match: 6. In germline, CDR1 is SGHTA, CDR2 FQGNSA. The CDR3 has 15 amino acids. The CDR3 sequence is CASSPGTGGGETQYF. In nucleotides, the CDR3 is TGTGCCAGCAGCCCCGGGACAGGGGGCGGGGAGACCCAGTACTTC.

The chain is built from TRBV6-4 and TRBJ2-3; 9 nucleotides match TRBD2. Germline V gene data show CDR1 as MRHNA and CDR2 as SNTAGT. The V gene end was trimmed by 3 bases and the J gene end by 2 bases; junction bases not matched to a gene: 3. CDR3 length equals 15 residues. CDR3 residues: CASSEASGTTDTQYF. In nucleotides, the CDR3 is TGTGCCAGCAGTGAGGCTAGCGGGACCACAGATACGCAGTATTTT.

The chain carries TRBV4-1 and TRBJ2-7; 9 bases align to TRBD1. The CDR3 loop spans 15 amino acids. V shed 1 base, J shed 3 bases, and the junction held 4 bases outside the gene matches. Germline CDR1 reads MGHRA; CDR2 reads YSYEKL. CDR3 region: CASSQGLDRGYEQYF. For the CDR3, the DNA is TGCGCCAGCAGCCAAGGGTTGGACAGGGGCTACGAGCAGTACTTC.

The CDR3 loop reads CASKSPGYEQYF. CDR3 nucleotide sequence: TGTGCCAGCAAAAGTCCGGGATACGAGCAGTACTTC. V is TRBV6-5 and J is TRBJ2-7; D is possibly TRBD2 (5 bases). V was pared by 7 bases and J by 4 bases, with 11 bases between. This CDR3 is 12 amino acids long. Germline CDR1 and CDR2: MNHEY and SVGAGI.